This is a list of T cell receptor beta chains from one sample in a study of cytomegalovirus exposure and HLA in healthy donors. Using immunoSEQ multiplex PCR, the repertoire was profiled, and TCRdb retains in-frame clones only, with some absent. The sample includes about 130,000 clones. Input material: PBMCs. The receptors originated from a woman aged 40 to 50 in good health and CMV-seronegative. Both conserved end residues are part of each CDR3. A D gene is named only where the DNA matches it firmly.

d_gene	v_gene	j_gene	CDR3nt	CDR3aa
TRBD1	TRBV27	TRBJ2-3	TGTGCCAGCAGTTTAATCCCGGGACAGGGAGGGGGGGATGAGGAGTATTTT	CASSLIPGQGGGDEEYF
NA	TRBV7-2	TRBJ2-2	TGTGCCAGCAGCTTGGAGGGTCGCACCGGGGAGCTGTTTTTT	CASSLEGRTGELFF
NA	TRBV7-3	TRBJ2-2	TGTGCCAGCAGCTCCTCAGCGAACACCGGGGAGCTGTTTTTT	CASSSSANTGELFF
NA	TRBV6-4	TRBJ1-6	TGTGCCAGCAGGGAACAGGGCCAAGCGCGTAATTCACCCCTCCACTTT	CASREQGQARNSPLHF
TRBD1	TRBV19	TRBJ1-1	TGTGCCAGTGTCAGGGACAGGATGAACACTGAAGCTTTCTTT	CASVRDRMNTEAFF
TRBD1	TRBV7-2	TRBJ1-2	TGTGCCAGCAGCTTCCTTGGACAGGGGCTTAACTATGGCTACACCTTC	CASSFLGQGLNYGYTF
NA	TRBV25-1	TRBJ2-1	TGTGCCAGCAGTTCCTCGGGGGAAAGCTCCTACAATGAGCAGTTCTTC	CASSSSGESSYNEQFF
TRBD1	TRBV11-3	TRBJ2-1	TGTGCCAGCAGCAAGGGGGGGACAGGGATCTACAATGAGCAGTTCTTC	CASSKGGTGIYNEQFF
TRBD1	TRBV7-2	TRBJ1-6	TGTGCCAGCAGCTTAGGGGACAGGGGGGTTTCACCCCTCCACTTT	CASSLGDRGVSPLHF
NA	TRBV6-5	TRBJ2-3	TGTGCCAGCAGTTTCGTCCGCTTAGCCAGCACAGATACGCAGTATTTT	CASSFVRLASTDTQYF
TRBD2	TRBV15	TRBJ2-1	TGTGCCACCAGCAGAGAATTGGGGGGAACCGGGACTAGCGGGGAAAGCTACAATGAGCAGTTCTTC	CATSRELGGTGTSGESYNEQFF
TRBD1	TRBV6-7	TRBJ1-5	TGTGCCAGCAGTTACGGGGACACTAGGGGGCCCCCCTTTGGTGAGCCCCAGCATTTT	CASSYGDTRGPPFGEPQHF
NA	TRBV5-1	TRBJ2-6	TGCGCCAGCAGCTCGCGGGGGCCTGGGGCCAACGTCCTGACTTTC	CASSSRGPGANVLTF
TRBD1	TRBV28	TRBJ2-2	TGTGCCAGCAGTTCACCAACAGGGGGCAAGAGCGGGGAGCTGTTTTTT	CASSSPTGGKSGELFF
TRBD1	TRBV19	TRBJ1-1	TGTGCCAGTCTCAGGGGGGTCACGACAGGGGGGAACACTGAAGCTTTCTTT	CASLRGVTTGGNTEAFF
NA	TRBV7-2	TRBJ1-2	TGTGCCAGCAGCTTAGTACAGGGCGACTATGGCTACACCTTC	CASSLVQGDYGYTF
TRBD2	TRBV13	TRBJ2-7	TGTGCCAGCAGCTTTTTGAAAGGACTAGTTCCTACCTTCGAGCAGTACTTC	CASSFLKGLVPTFEQYF
TRBD1	TRBV9	TRBJ1-2	TGTGCCAGCAGCGAAGGGACAGGGGGCGTGTATGGCTACACCTTC	CASSEGTGGVYGYTF
TRBD2	TRBV6-4	TRBJ2-3	TGTGCCAGCAGTGGCAGCGGGGGGGCCTTAGATACGCAGTATTTT	CASSGSGGALDTQYF
TRBD1	TRBV28	TRBJ1-2	TGTGCCAGCAGTTTCCTGGACAGGGACTATGGCTACACCTTC	CASSFLDRDYGYTF
TRBD1	TRBV2	TRBJ1-4	TGTGCCAGCAGTTCCGACAGGGGGACGAATGAAAAACTGTTTTTT	CASSSDRGTNEKLFF
TRBD2	TRBV10-3	TRBJ2-3	TGTGCCATCACTTACGAACGGGGGGGCCCAGATACGCAGTATTTT	CAITYERGGPDTQYF
NA	TRBV19	TRBJ1-4	TGTGCCAGTAGTACCCGACAGGCTGCTGAAAAACTGTTTTTT	CASSTRQAAEKLFF
TRBD2	TRBV9	TRBJ2-1	TGTGCCAGCAGCGTGGAGATCGGGGGGGCGATAAACAATGAGCAGTTCTTC	CASSVEIGGAINNEQFF
TRBD1	TRBV6-5	TRBJ2-2	TGTGCCAGCAGTTACGGGACAGACGGGGAGCTGTTTTTT	CASSYGTDGELFF
NA	TRBV6-5	TRBJ1-2	TGTGCCAGCAAAGACAGCTTTATGTTAGGAGGCTACACCTTC	CASKDSFMLGGYTF
NA	TRBV7-8	TRBJ2-2	TGTGCCAGCAGCTTGGGCCTCCGTCACAGCCCCACCGGGGAGCTGTTTTTT	CASSLGLRHSPTGELFF
TRBD1	TRBV5-5	TRBJ1-5	TGTGCCAGCAGCATGGACAGGGGATCGCAACAGCCCCAGCATTTT	CASSMDRGSQQPQHF
TRBD1	TRBV27	TRBJ1-1	TGTGCCAGCAGTTTTGTTAGGGGGCAACGATACACTGAAGCTTTCTTT	CASSFVRGQRYTEAFF
NA	TRBV4-1	TRBJ2-2	TGCGCCAGCAGCCAAGGCGTCGTAAACACCGGGGAGCTGTTTTTT	CASSQGVVNTGELFF
NA	TRBV9	TRBJ2-4	TGTGCCAGCAGCGGAACGGGGGGCCCTCTAAACATTCAGTACTTC	CASSGTGGPLNIQYF
TRBD1	TRBV4-3	TRBJ1-2	TGCGCCAGCAGCCGGGACAGGGTAGGTGGCTATGGCTACACCTTC	CASSRDRVGGYGYTF
TRBD1	TRBV9	TRBJ1-2	TGTGCCAGCAGCCCGAGGGACAGCAATGGCTACACCTTC	CASSPRDSNGYTF
NA	TRBV9	TRBJ2-5	TGTGCCAGCAGCGTAGACAACAGGGGGGGAGAGACCCAGTACTTC	CASSVDNRGGETQYF
TRBD2	TRBV7-3	TRBJ2-3	TGTGCCAGCAGCCCCGGCGGGGGTGTAGATACGCAGTATTTT	CASSPGGGVDTQYF
TRBD1	TRBV13	TRBJ1-4	TGTGCCAGCAGTTCAACAGGGGAATCCCCAACTAATGAAAAACTGTTTTTT	CASSSTGESPTNEKLFF
NA	TRBV6-1	TRBJ1-2	TGTGCCAGCAGTGTGGGCGGGATAGGTGGCTACACCTTC	CASSVGGIGGYTF
NA	TRBV2	TRBJ2-5	TGTGCCAGCAGTGAAGGGCAGGGAAGGAAGACCCAGTACTTC	CASSEGQGRKTQYF
TRBD1	TRBV28	TRBJ1-1	TGTGCCAGCAGCCCGACCTCGACAGGGTCTCTTGAAGCTTTCTTT	CASSPTSTGSLEAFF
NA	TRBV2	TRBJ1-5	TGTGCCAGCACAAGGGGGAATCAGCCCCAGCATTTT	CASTRGNQPQHF
NA	TRBV7-3	TRBJ1-1	TGTGCCAGCAGCTTACGAGGCCAGGAAGCTTTCTTT	CASSLRGQEAFF
TRBD1	TRBV6-1	TRBJ1-2	TGTGCCAGCACCCCTCGGGACAGATCTAACTATGGCTACACCTTC	CASTPRDRSNYGYTF
NA	TRBV15	TRBJ2-3	TGTGCCACCAGCACCCCGGGAAGATCAGATACGCAGTATTTT	CATSTPGRSDTQYF
NA	TRBV7-9	TRBJ1-5	TGTGCCAGCAGCACGGCAGGGCGGAATCAGCCCCAGCATTTT	CASSTAGRNQPQHF
TRBD2	TRBV6-5	TRBJ2-1	TGTGCCAGCAGTTACTACTCTAGCGGGGGTTACAATGAGCAGTTCTTC	CASSYYSSGGYNEQFF
NA	TRBV15	TRBJ2-3	TGTGCCACCAGCTCCTCGGGGGTAGATACGCAGTATTTT	CATSSSGVDTQYF
NA	TRBV19	TRBJ1-1	TGTGCCAGTAGTATAGGACGGGGGATGAACACTGAAGCTTTCTTT	CASSIGRGMNTEAFF
TRBD1	TRBV28	TRBJ1-4	TGTGCCAGCATGGGACAGGGGTATGAAAAACTGTTTTTT	CASMGQGYEKLFF
TRBD1	TRBV30	TRBJ2-7	TGTGCCTGGAGAGACAGGACAGGGCTAACATACGAGCAGTACTTC	CAWRDRTGLTYEQYF
TRBD2	TRBV5-1	TRBJ2-5	TGCGCCAGCAGCTGGGCTAGCGGGGGAGCGCAAGAGACCCAGTACTTC	CASSWASGGAQETQYF
TRBD1	TRBV6-5	TRBJ1-6	TGTGCCAGCAGTTATCCGGGACAGGGGCATAATTCACCCCTCCACTTT	CASSYPGQGHNSPLHF
TRBD1	TRBV4-2	TRBJ1-2	TGTGCCAGCAGCCAAGGAGGGGGACAGGACCACTTCTATGGCTACACCTTC	CASSQGGGQDHFYGYTF
TRBD1	TRBV7-9	TRBJ1-2	TGTGCCAGCAGCTCGGGACAGGGGGCAGAAGGCTACACCTTC	CASSSGQGAEGYTF